The rows below give T cell receptor beta chains drawn from one sample of a study of naive and memory T cell subsets. TCRdb analysed the UMI-ligation and nested PCR reads with MiXCR anew, one entry per CDR3 protein. The table lists around 23,000 distinct CDR3 sequences, roughly 9.6% of them singletons. Sequenced: central memory CD8+ T cells from blood. All receptors derive from a human donor in good health. Each CDR3 is given with its conserved first and last residue. D genes are given only for firm matches. Rows may omit the clone size; those that give it use once, few, many or a size class.

clone_size: many
d_call: NA
v_call: TRBV27
j_call: TRBJ1-2
cdr3_aa: CASSSWNGGYTF
cdr3_nt: TGTGCCAGCAGTTCCTGGAACGGTGGCTACACCTTC

clone_size: medium-sized
d_call: TRBD1
v_call: TRBV4-1
j_call: TRBJ1-1
cdr3_aa: CASSRTGGTEAFF
cdr3_nt: TGCGCCAGCAGCCGCACAGGGGGTACTGAAGCTTTCTTT

clone_size: few
d_call: NA
v_call: TRBV7-8
j_call: TRBJ1-3
cdr3_aa: CASSLGGGVYSGNTIYF
cdr3_nt: TGTGCCAGCAGCTTAGGGGGGGGGGTTTACTCTGGAAACACCATATATTTT

clone_size: many
d_call: NA
v_call: TRBV21-1
j_call: TRBJ2-3
cdr3_aa: CASSKRDRGDLAGHTDTQYF
cdr3_nt: TGTGCCAGCAGCAAACGGGACAGGGGAGACCTAGCGGGACACACAGATACGCAGTATTTT

clone_size: NA
d_call: TRBD2
v_call: TRBV9
j_call: TRBJ2-3
cdr3_aa: CASSAAGGTDTQYF
cdr3_nt: TGTGCCAGCTCCGCCGCGGGAGGTACAGATACGCAGTATTTT

clone_size: NA
d_call: NA
v_call: TRBV11-2
j_call: TRBJ1-5
cdr3_aa: CASSLNANQPQHF
cdr3_nt: TGTGCCAGCAGCTTAAATGCCAATCAGCCCCAGCATTTT

clone_size: medium-sized
d_call: NA
v_call: TRBV29-1
j_call: TRBJ2-5
cdr3_aa: CSVSIRDFGGRETQYF
cdr3_nt: TGCAGCGTGTCCATCCGGGACTTTGGTGGGAGGGAGACCCAGTACTTC

clone_size: many
d_call: TRBD1
v_call: TRBV20-1
j_call: TRBJ1-2
cdr3_aa: CSARDLQGAAEGYTF
cdr3_nt: TGCAGTGCTAGAGACTTACAGGGGGCGGCTGAAGGCTACACCTTC

clone_size: medium-sized
d_call: NA
v_call: TRBV6-6
j_call: TRBJ2-7
cdr3_aa: CASSSISRVLEYF
cdr3_nt: TGTGCCAGCAGTTCCATCTCAAGGGTCCTTGAGTACTTC

clone_size: NA
d_call: NA
v_call: TRBV29-1
j_call: TRBJ1-2
cdr3_aa: CSVEGVAGPDYGYTF
cdr3_nt: TGCAGCGTTGAAGGTGTGGCAGGGCCGGACTATGGCTACACCTTC

clone_size: few
d_call: NA
v_call: TRBV29-1
j_call: TRBJ2-2
cdr3_aa: CSVDTRENTGELFF
cdr3_nt: TGCAGCGTTGATACCAGGGAAAACACCGGGGAGCTGTTTTTT

clone_size: NA
d_call: TRBD1
v_call: TRBV10-3
j_call: TRBJ2-3
cdr3_aa: CAISERTGVSTDTQYF
cdr3_nt: TGTGCCATCAGTGAGAGGACAGGGGTCTCAACAGATACGCAGTATTTT

clone_size: NA
d_call: TRBD2
v_call: TRBV11-2
j_call: TRBJ2-1
cdr3_aa: CASSPWTSGRYNEQFF
cdr3_nt: TGTGCCAGCAGCCCGTGGACTAGCGGGAGATACAATGAGCAGTTCTTC

clone_size: few
d_call: TRBD1
v_call: TRBV7-2
j_call: TRBJ1-6
cdr3_aa: CASSSGTGWLAYNSPLHF
cdr3_nt: TGTGCCAGCAGCTCGGGGACAGGGTGGCTCGCCTATAATTCACCCCTCCACTTT

clone_size: NA
d_call: TRBD1
v_call: TRBV6-1
j_call: TRBJ2-7
cdr3_aa: CASSEGQGISYEQYF
cdr3_nt: TGTGCCAGCAGTGAGGGACAGGGCATTTCCTACGAGCAGTACTTC

clone_size: many
d_call: NA
v_call: TRBV28
j_call: TRBJ2-3
cdr3_aa: CASSLEPVINTDTQYF
cdr3_nt: TGTGCCAGCAGTTTAGAACCGGTGATCAACACAGATACGCAGTATTTT

clone_size: many
d_call: TRBD1
v_call: TRBV12-3/TRBV12-4
j_call: TRBJ2-5
cdr3_aa: CASSPTGGGETQYF
cdr3_nt: TGTGCCAGCAGTCCGACAGGGGGGGGAGAGACCCAGTACTTC

clone_size: few
d_call: NA
v_call: TRBV7-2
j_call: TRBJ2-7
cdr3_aa: CASSLFGNQHEQYF
cdr3_nt: TGTGCCAGCAGCTTATTTGGGAACCAACACGAGCAGTACTTC

clone_size: NA
d_call: TRBD2
v_call: TRBV20-1
j_call: TRBJ2-7
cdr3_aa: CSARSLAGLATSEQYF
cdr3_nt: TGCAGTGCTAGATCCCTGGCGGGACTAGCCACCAGCGAGCAGTACTTC

clone_size: medium-sized
d_call: TRBD2
v_call: TRBV28
j_call: TRBJ2-1
cdr3_aa: CASSLTSGRAVEQFF
cdr3_nt: TGTGCCAGCAGTTTAACAAGCGGGAGGGCCGTGGAGCAGTTCTTC

clone_size: NA
d_call: NA
v_call: TRBV2
j_call: TRBJ2-1
cdr3_aa: CASEGYIYNEQFF
cdr3_nt: TGTGCCAGTGAGGGATATATCTACAATGAGCAGTTCTTC

clone_size: NA
d_call: NA
v_call: TRBV10-1
j_call: TRBJ2-5
cdr3_aa: CASSEGPYETQYF
cdr3_nt: TGCGCCAGCAGTGAGGGTCCGTACGAGACCCAGTACTTC

clone_size: NA
d_call: TRBD1
v_call: TRBV29-1
j_call: TRBJ2-1
cdr3_aa: CSVGDRDGEQFF
cdr3_nt: TGCAGCGTTGGGGACAGGGACGGTGAGCAGTTCTTC

clone_size: many
d_call: NA
v_call: TRBV28
j_call: TRBJ1-2
cdr3_aa: CASSLSEIDSGYTF
cdr3_nt: TGTGCCAGCAGCCTTTCGGAGATAGATAGCGGCTACACCTTC

clone_size: many
d_call: NA
v_call: TRBV7-9
j_call: TRBJ1-1
cdr3_aa: CASSPSTGYTEAFF
cdr3_nt: TGTGCCAGCAGCCCTAGTACAGGGTACACTGAAGCTTTCTTT

clone_size: many
d_call: TRBD1
v_call: TRBV12-3/TRBV12-4
j_call: TRBJ1-1
cdr3_aa: CASTETGVWNTEAFF
cdr3_nt: TGTGCCAGCACCGAGACAGGGGTATGGAACACTGAAGCTTTCTTT

clone_size: many
d_call: NA
v_call: TRBV28
j_call: TRBJ2-2
cdr3_aa: CATKNTGELFF
cdr3_nt: TGTGCCACCAAGAACACCGGGGAGCTGTTTTTT

clone_size: few
d_call: TRBD1
v_call: TRBV15
j_call: TRBJ1-1
cdr3_aa: CATSSSGGQGEAFF
cdr3_nt: TGTGCCACCAGCAGTTCTGGGGGACAGGGCGAAGCTTTCTTT

clone_size: few
d_call: NA
v_call: TRBV3-1
j_call: TRBJ2-2
cdr3_aa: CASSQGRGPTGELFF
cdr3_nt: TGTGCCAGCAGCCAAGGCAGGGGCCCCACCGGGGAGCTGTTTTTT

clone_size: many
d_call: NA
v_call: TRBV6-2/TRBV6-3
j_call: TRBJ1-5
cdr3_aa: CASSYSGENQPQHF
cdr3_nt: TGTGCCAGCAGTTACTCGGGGGAAAATCAGCCCCAGCATTTT

clone_size: NA
d_call: NA
v_call: TRBV20-1
j_call: TRBJ2-1
cdr3_aa: CSAAGTLPQIDEQFF
cdr3_nt: TGCAGTGCTGCTGGGACTCTCCCTCAGATCGATGAGCAGTTCTTC

clone_size: few
d_call: TRBD1
v_call: TRBV7-8
j_call: TRBJ2-7
cdr3_aa: CASSLEGAGTASEQYF
cdr3_nt: TGTGCCAGCAGCTTAGAGGGCGCAGGGACAGCGAGCGAGCAGTACTTC

clone_size: NA
d_call: NA
v_call: TRBV20-1
j_call: TRBJ2-1
cdr3_aa: CSAPLPRLDYNEQFF
cdr3_nt: TGCAGTGCCCCCCTCCCAAGACTAGACTACAATGAGCAGTTCTTC

clone_size: NA
d_call: NA
v_call: TRBV5-1
j_call: TRBJ1-6
cdr3_aa: CASSSHRDGNSPLHF
cdr3_nt: TGCGCCAGCAGCTCCCACCGGGACGGTAATTCACCCCTCCACTTT

clone_size: NA
d_call: TRBD2
v_call: TRBV2
j_call: TRBJ2-5
cdr3_aa: CASSAGLAGKETQYF
cdr3_nt: TGTGCCAGCAGCGCGGGACTAGCGGGAAAAGAGACCCAGTACTTC

clone_size: few
d_call: TRBD1
v_call: TRBV5-6
j_call: TRBJ1-2
cdr3_aa: CASSLGQGMAGYGYTF
cdr3_nt: TGTGCCAGCAGCCTCGGACAGGGAATGGCGGGCTATGGCTACACCTTC

clone_size: many
d_call: NA
v_call: TRBV5-5
j_call: TRBJ1-2
cdr3_aa: CASSFAVNYGYTF
cdr3_nt: TGTGCCAGCAGCTTTGCCGTTAACTATGGCTACACCTTC

clone_size: few
d_call: NA
v_call: TRBV7-6
j_call: TRBJ2-7
cdr3_aa: CASSFWATYEQYF
cdr3_nt: TGTGCCAGCAGCTTCTGGGCAACCTACGAGCAGTACTTC

clone_size: NA
d_call: NA
v_call: TRBV19
j_call: TRBJ1-1
cdr3_aa: CASSILGAGIMNTEAFF
cdr3_nt: TGTGCCAGTAGTATCTTGGGGGCAGGGATCATGAACACTGAAGCTTTCTTT

clone_size: few
d_call: TRBD2
v_call: TRBV27
j_call: TRBJ2-2
cdr3_aa: CASSLSGGLATTGELFF
cdr3_nt: TGTGCCAGCAGTTTATCGGGGGGACTAGCGACCACCGGGGAGCTGTTTTTT

clone_size: NA
d_call: NA
v_call: TRBV19
j_call: TRBJ1-5
cdr3_aa: CASSTKTRGGYSNQPQHF
cdr3_nt: TGTGCCAGTAGTACAAAAACTAGGGGGGGTTATAGCAATCAGCCCCAGCATTTT

clone_size: NA
d_call: TRBD1
v_call: TRBV6-2/TRBV6-3
j_call: TRBJ2-1
cdr3_aa: CASKEDRGTYNEQFF
cdr3_nt: TGTGCCAGCAAAGAAGACAGGGGAACCTACAATGAGCAGTTCTTC

clone_size: NA
d_call: NA
v_call: TRBV28
j_call: TRBJ1-2
cdr3_aa: CASSRGTANYGYTF
cdr3_nt: TGTGCCAGCAGTCGGGGGACGGCGAATTATGGCTACACCTTC

clone_size: NA
d_call: NA
v_call: TRBV24-1
j_call: TRBJ1-2
cdr3_aa: CATSEAIYGYTF
cdr3_nt: TGTGCCACCAGTGAAGCCATTTATGGCTACACCTTC

clone_size: NA
d_call: NA
v_call: TRBV20-1
j_call: TRBJ2-7
cdr3_aa: CSARVPSGSAYEQYF
cdr3_nt: TGCAGTGCTAGAGTTCCGAGCGGGTCCGCCTACGAGCAGTACTTC

clone_size: NA
d_call: TRBD2
v_call: TRBV15
j_call: TRBJ2-1
cdr3_aa: CATSRGFTSGTTFGDEQFF
cdr3_nt: TGTGCCACCAGCAGAGGCTTTACTAGCGGAACAACCTTTGGGGATGAGCAGTTCTTC

clone_size: many
d_call: NA
v_call: TRBV28
j_call: TRBJ2-7
cdr3_aa: CASSLPWSSYEQYF
cdr3_nt: TGTGCCAGCAGTTTACCCTGGTCATCCTACGAGCAGTACTTC

clone_size: medium-sized
d_call: TRBD2
v_call: TRBV7-9
j_call: TRBJ2-1
cdr3_aa: CASSSNEGLAVYNEQFF
cdr3_nt: TGTGCCAGCAGCTCTAATGAGGGACTAGCGGTGTACAATGAGCAGTTCTTC

clone_size: many
d_call: TRBD1
v_call: TRBV5-5
j_call: TRBJ1-1
cdr3_aa: CASSLKTGVEAFF
cdr3_nt: TGTGCCAGCAGCTTAAAGACAGGGGTCGAAGCTTTCTTT

clone_size: medium-sized
d_call: NA
v_call: TRBV15
j_call: TRBJ2-5
cdr3_aa: CATSHIAGETQYF
cdr3_nt: TGTGCCACCAGCCACATCGCCGGGGAGACCCAGTACTTC

clone_size: few
d_call: NA
v_call: TRBV19
j_call: TRBJ2-1
cdr3_aa: CASIVWVQIGQFF
cdr3_nt: TGTGCCAGTATTGTATGGGTCCAAATCGGGCAGTTCTTC

clone_size: NA
d_call: NA
v_call: TRBV7-9
j_call: TRBJ2-3
cdr3_aa: CASSSPASADTQYF
cdr3_nt: TGTGCCAGCAGCTCCCCAGCTAGCGCAGATACGCAGTATTTT

clone_size: few
d_call: NA
v_call: TRBV11-2
j_call: TRBJ2-7
cdr3_aa: CASSLDGPDEQYF
cdr3_nt: TGTGCCAGCAGCTTAGATGGGCCAGACGAGCAGTACTTC

clone_size: few
d_call: NA
v_call: TRBV3-1
j_call: TRBJ1-5
cdr3_aa: CASSSTTGGRGQPQHF
cdr3_nt: TGTGCCAGCAGTTCCACAACGGGGGGGCGCGGTCAGCCCCAGCATTTT

clone_size: few
d_call: NA
v_call: TRBV27
j_call: TRBJ2-7
cdr3_aa: CASSSLPGFSEQYF
cdr3_nt: TGTGCCAGCAGTTCCCTCCCAGGGTTTAGCGAGCAGTACTTC

clone_size: medium-sized
d_call: NA
v_call: TRBV5-1
j_call: TRBJ2-6
cdr3_aa: CASSLVTGPSSGANVLTF
cdr3_nt: TGCGCCAGCAGCTTGGTGACAGGACCTAGCTCTGGGGCCAACGTCCTGACTTTC

clone_size: NA
d_call: TRBD1
v_call: TRBV5-4
j_call: TRBJ1-5
cdr3_aa: CASSLQGTGSNQPQHF
cdr3_nt: TGTGCCAGCAGCTTACAGGGGACGGGTAGCAATCAGCCCCAGCATTTT

clone_size: once
d_call: NA
v_call: TRBV5-1
j_call: TRBJ2-7
cdr3_aa: CASSSTPYEQYF
cdr3_nt: TGCGCCAGCAGCTCGACCCCCTACGAGCAGTACTTC

clone_size: many
d_call: NA
v_call: TRBV6-6
j_call: TRBJ2-3
cdr3_aa: CASGHRSDTQYF
cdr3_nt: TGTGCCAGCGGACATCGCAGCGATACGCAGTATTTT

clone_size: many
d_call: TRBD2
v_call: TRBV28
j_call: TRBJ2-5
cdr3_aa: CASSFGTSGRETQYF
cdr3_nt: TGTGCCAGCAGTTTCGGGACTAGCGGGAGAGAGACCCAGTACTTC